This T cell receptor beta chain was captured in a study of CD4+ T cells in melanoma. Regarding this clone: Its antigen is undetermined.

Study conclusions and caveats: A reported correlation linked neoantigen-specific CD4+ T cells to CD8+, macrophage and B cell function.

The data were produced by immunoSEQ multiplex PCR, yet TCRdb's version contains in-frame clones alone and is incomplete. Of about 11,000 clones listed, about three fifths are singletons. This TCR derives from a human donor with melanoma. Sequenced sample: cells from a culture (not recorded whether cultured in vitro).

The CDR3 sequence is CASSHRSFRDRDLYNEQFF. The CDR3 DNA follows: TGCGCCAGCAGCCATAGAAGTTTCCGGGACAGAGATTTATACAATGAGCAGTTCTTC. The J gene is TRBJ2-1, the V gene TRBV4-1, with 7 bases identical to TRBD1. V lost 3 bases and J lost 4; bases outside the gene matches: 18. This CDR3 has 19 residues. Germline values: CDR1 MGHRA, CDR2 YSYEKL.